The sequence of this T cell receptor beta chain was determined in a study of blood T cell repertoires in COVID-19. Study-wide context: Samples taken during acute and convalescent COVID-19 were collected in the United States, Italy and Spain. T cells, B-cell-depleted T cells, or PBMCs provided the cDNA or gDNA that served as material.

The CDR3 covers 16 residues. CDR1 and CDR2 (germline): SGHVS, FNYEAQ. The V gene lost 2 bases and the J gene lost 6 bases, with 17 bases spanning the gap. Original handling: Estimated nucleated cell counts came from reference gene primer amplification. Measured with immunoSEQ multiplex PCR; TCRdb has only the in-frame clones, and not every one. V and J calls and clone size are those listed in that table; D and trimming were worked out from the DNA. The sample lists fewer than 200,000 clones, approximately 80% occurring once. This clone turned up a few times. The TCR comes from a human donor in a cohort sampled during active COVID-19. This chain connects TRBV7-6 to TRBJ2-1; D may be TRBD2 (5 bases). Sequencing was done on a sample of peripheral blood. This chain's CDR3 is CASSLSPPGGANEQFF. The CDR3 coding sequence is TGTGCCAGCAGCTTATCCCCCCCCGGAGGAGCCAATGAGCAGTTCTTC. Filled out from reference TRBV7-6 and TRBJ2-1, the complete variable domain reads GAGVSQSPRYKVTKRGQDVALRCDPISGHVSLYWYRQALGQGPEFLTYFNYEAQQDKSGLPNDRFSAERPEGSISTLTIQRTEQRDSAMYRCASSLSPPGGANEQFFGPGTRLTVL.